This T cell receptor (beta chain) was documented in a study of shared clonotypes between healthy human individuals. About this clone itself: The antigen is not known. Sequence at one end of the junction differs from germline and may be a read error. The sample holds other DNA sequences that translate to the same CDR3.

This CDR3 has 14 amino acids. Germline assignment: CDR1 GTSNPN and CDR2 SVGIG (reference sequence). Several immunoSEQ plates held equal portions of the genomic DNA taken from each subset. Data came from immunoSEQ multiplex PCR; TCRdb stores just in-frame clones and leaves some out. The sample carries 1.5 million to 2.5 million clones, less than 95% recorded once. Naive CD8 cells comprised CD45RO-negative, CCR7-positively selected cells, excluding terminally differentiated effector memory CD45RA+ cells. Every donor was a Caucasian adult from Nashville, Tennessee. Study results and caveats: A reduction in generation probabilities was seen for non-shared clonotypes relative to those shared by all four donors.

Sequenced material: naive CD8+ T cells sorted from blood. The chain carries TRBV30 and TRBJ2-7; D possibly corresponds to TRBD2 (5 bases). The sequence was obtained from a man aged 18-30 years in good health. The chain's CDR3 is CAWAEDSGPYEQYF. The CDR3, as DNA: TGCGCCTGGGCAGAGGACTCGGGCCCCTACGAGCAGTACTTC.